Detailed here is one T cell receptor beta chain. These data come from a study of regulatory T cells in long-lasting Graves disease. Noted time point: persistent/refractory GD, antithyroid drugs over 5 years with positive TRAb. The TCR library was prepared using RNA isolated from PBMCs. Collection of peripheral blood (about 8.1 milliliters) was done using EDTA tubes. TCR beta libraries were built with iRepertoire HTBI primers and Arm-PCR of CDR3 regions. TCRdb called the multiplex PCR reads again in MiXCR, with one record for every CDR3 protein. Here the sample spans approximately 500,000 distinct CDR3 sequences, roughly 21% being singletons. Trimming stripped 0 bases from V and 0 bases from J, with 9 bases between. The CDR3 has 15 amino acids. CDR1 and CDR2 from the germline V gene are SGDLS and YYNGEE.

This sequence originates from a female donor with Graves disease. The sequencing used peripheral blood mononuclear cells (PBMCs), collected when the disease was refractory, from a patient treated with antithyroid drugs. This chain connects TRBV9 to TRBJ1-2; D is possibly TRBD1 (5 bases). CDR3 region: CASSVGETANYGYTF. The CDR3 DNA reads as TGTGCCAGCAGCGTAGGTGAGACAGCTAACTATGGCTACACCTTC.